Each of the 15 T cell receptor beta chains below was sequenced from the same sample in a study of early T cells in non-severe SARS-CoV-2 infection. TCRdb recomputed calls from the 5' RACE reads with MiXCR, one row per CDR3 protein. The sample lists about 55,000 distinct CDR3 sequences; roughly an eighth were seen once. The sequenced material came from whole blood. The source is an adult who was a healthcare worker with PCR-confirmed SARS-CoV-2 infection or an uninfected control (not recorded which).

This clonotype was recorded at least ten times. The chain recombines TRBV7-9 with TRBJ2-3; D may correspond to TRBD1 or TRBD2 (5 bases each). CDR1 and CDR2 from the germline V gene are SEHNR and FQNEAQ (reference sequence). V lost 1 base, J lost 2 bases, and 13 bases lay in between. The CDR3 sequence is 16 residues long. This CDR3 reads CASSLVAGADTDTQYF. DNA for the CDR3: TGTGCCAGCAGCTTAGTCGCCGGGGCGGACACAGATACGCAGTATTTT.

Ten or more counts support this clonotype. V and J are TRBV7-9 and TRBJ2-5; D not resolved. The CDR3 spans 11 residues. Germline V gene data show CDR1 as SEHNR and CDR2 as FQNEAQ (reference sequence). V was pared by 5 bases and J by 4 bases, with 5 bases between. The CDR3 region is CASSPGETQYF. CDR3 coding DNA: TGTGCCAGCAGCCCCGGAGAGACCCAGTACTTC.

In this sample, this clonotype turned up a few times. CDR3 amino acids: CASSFGGLASDTQYF. The DNA of the CDR3 is TGTGCCAGCAGCTTTGGGGGACTAGCGTCAGATACGCAGTATTTT. This chain connects TRBV5-5 to TRBJ2-3; 10 bases are a match to TRBD2. The germline CDR1 and CDR2 sequences are SGHKS and YYEKEE (reference sequence). After removal of 2 bases from V and 4 bases from J, the junction contained 4 bases not matched to a gene. The CDR3 has 15 residues.

A few counts support this clonotype. This sequence joins TRBV6-5 and TRBJ2-1; D gene unclear. The CDR3 is made up of 11 amino acids. Germline values: CDR1 MNHEY, CDR2 SVGAGI. Trimming shortened V by 7 bases and J by 9 bases, and 10 bases separated the two germline ends. CDR3 bases: TGTGCCAGCATTACCCCCGCTGAGCAGTTCTTC. Encoded protein: CASITPAEQFF.

This clonotype is labeled medium-sized (0.01 to 0.1%). V usage is TRBV7-9 and J usage is TRBJ2-3; 7 positions match TRBD2. CDR1 SEHNR and CDR2 FQNEAQ come from the germline V gene (reference sequence). The CDR3 consists of 17 residues. J gave up 0 bases and V 1 base, and 7 bases lay outside the gene matches. CDR3 residues: CASSLGSSGFSTDTQYF. The CDR3 DNA reads TGTGCCAGCAGCTTAGGGTCTAGCGGTTTTAGCACAGATACGCAGTATTTT. The full variable domain, completed using reference TRBV7-9 and TRBJ2-3, is DTGVSQNPRHKITKRGQNVTFRCDPISEHNRLYWYRQTLGQGPEFLTYFQNEAQLEKSRLLSDRFSAERPKGSFSTLEIQRTEQGDSAMYLCASSLGSSGFSTDTQYFGPGTRLTVL.

This clonotype was detected ten times or more. The chain is built from TRBV6-5 and TRBJ2-3, with D possibly TRBD1 on 6 matching bases. The V end lost 6 bases, the J end lost 4 bases, and 11 bases lay between the germline ends. Germline CDR1 is MNHEY and CDR2 is SVGAGI. CDR3 length equals 13 residues. The CDR3 loop reads CASRLQGSDTQYF. The CDR3 nucleotides read TGTGCCAGCAGACTACAGGGTTCAGATACGCAGTATTTT.

The chain recombines TRBV2 with TRBJ2-4, with D possibly TRBD1 on 8 matching bases. Germline CDR1 reads SNHLY; CDR2 reads FYNNEI. With 6 bases removed from V and 8 bases from J, the gap between germline ends came to 17 bases. The CDR3 totals 14 residues. CDR3 protein: CASSKQGGHDIQYF. The CDR3 DNA sequence: TGTGCCAGCAGCAAACAGGGGGGGCACGACATTCAGTACTTC.

A few counts support this clonotype. This chain connects TRBV29-1 to TRBJ2-7, with D maybe TRBD1 (6 bases). The CDR3 consists of 13 residues. Germline CDR1 is SQVTM and CDR2 is ANQGSEA. Deletions cut 3 bases from V and 3 bases from J, with 12 bases between. In DNA, the CDR3 is TGCAGCGTTGACAGGGGTGATCGCTACGAGCAGTACTTC. It specifies CSVDRGDRYEQYF.

There are many counts of this clonotype. V usage is TRBV5-1 and J usage is TRBJ2-7, with 10 positions matching TRBD2. V trimming: 1 base; J trimming: 2 bases; junction bases outside the gene matches: 15. The V gene's germline CDR1 is SGHRS and CDR2 YFSETQ. This CDR3 has 19 amino acids. The CDR3 nucleotides read TGCGCCAGCAGCTTGACCCCTACTAGCGGGGCCAACCTAACCTACGAGCAGTACTTC. Translating it yields CASSLTPTSGANLTYEQYF. Using reference TRBV5-1 and TRBJ2-7 for the parts outside the CDR3, the full variable domain is KAGVTQTPRYLIKTRGQQVTLSCSPISGHRSVSWYQQTPGQGLQFLFEYFSETQRNKGNFPGRFSGRQFSNSRSEMNVSTLELGDSALYLCASSLTPTSGANLTYEQYFGPGTRLTVT.

The sample holds many counts of this clonotype. The V and J genes are TRBV28 and TRBJ1-1; D unclear. The germline V and J ends were trimmed by 4 bases and 5 bases, with 17 bases remaining between them. The CDR3 is made up of 15 amino acids. Germline V gene sequence: CDR1 MDHEN, CDR2 SYDVKM. The CDR3 reads CASSSHGREGTEAFF. The CDR3 bases are TGTGCCAGCAGTTCGCATGGTAGGGAGGGAACTGAAGCTTTCTTT.

This clonotype was picked up many times. The chain uses TRBV6-6 and TRBJ1-5; 8 positions match TRBD1. Germline-derived CDR1 and CDR2 are MNHNY and SVGAGI (reference sequence). The CDR3 has 20 residues. V lost 7 bases, J lost 6 bases, and 26 bases stayed unmatched. CDR3 DNA: TGTGCCAGCACTAACCGGGGTTCTCGGACAGGGAGGGATTTCGGTCAGCCCCAGCATTTT. Its translation: CASTNRGSRTGRDFGQPQHF.

The chain uses TRBV4-1 and TRBJ2-7; D is unclear. This CDR3 spans 14 amino acids. Trimming cost V 3 bases and J 2 bases, with 11 bases left between them. In germline, CDR1 is MGHRA, CDR2 YSYEKL. The CDR3 DNA sequence: TGCGCCAGCAGCCAGAGCCCGGACCCCTACGAGCAGTACTTC. Translated, it gives CASSQSPDPYEQYF.

This clonotype was observed at least ten times. The chain joins TRBV10-3 to TRBJ1-5, with no clear D. Germline-derived CDR1 and CDR2 are ENHRY and SYGVKD. Trimming removed 2 bases from V and 0 bases from J, with 11 bases in between. The CDR3 totals 16 residues. The CDR3 DNA sequence: TGTGCCATCAGTGAGGGTGAGACAATTAGCAATCAGCCCCAGCATTTT. It yields the protein CAISEGETISNQPQHF.

V gene TRBV28 combines with J gene TRBJ2-7, with 12 bases that match TRBD1. The CDR3 consists of 15 residues. Germline-derived CDR1 and CDR2 are MDHEN and SYDVKM. Trimming cost V 6 bases and J 5 bases; bases outside gene matches: 8. The DNA for the CDR3 is TGTGCCAGCAGCCAAGCCGGGACAGGGGGCAACGAGCAGTACTTC. Encoded protein: CASSQAGTGGNEQYF.

The chain has TRBV5-1 and TRBJ2-5, with D perhaps assigned TRBD1 or TRBD2 (7 bases each). Per the germline V gene, CDR1 is SGHRS and CDR2 is YFSETQ. Trimming removed 5 bases at V and 0 bases at J, with 11 bases between. This CDR3 is built from 14 residues. This chain's CDR3 is CASRGGTDQETQYF. CDR3 DNA sequence: TGCGCCAGCAGGGGGGGGACAGACCAAGAGACCCAGTACTTC.